This TCR beta chain was captured by sequencing in a study of cytomegalovirus exposure and HLA in healthy donors. Study information: Among approximately 400 genotyped donors, around 80% fell in the Caucasian-associated ancestry cluster.

Per germline, CDR1 MDHEN and CDR2 SYDVKM. The CDR3 spans 16 residues. V shed 5 bases and J 2 bases; nucleotides not matched to a gene: 6. Use of 60 Vbeta and 13 Jbeta primers characterized the PCR. Method: immunoSEQ multiplex PCR; TCRdb's copy keeps in-frame clones and lacks some. The table lists some 130,000 clones, approximately 83% of them singletons. Sequencing was performed on PBMCs. The V and J genes are TRBV28 and TRBJ2-3; 11 bases map to TRBD2. This clonotype was obtained from a girl under 10 years old in good health and CMV-seronegative. CDR3 DNA sequence: TGTGCCAGCAGTGCCCTACTAGCGGGAGCCACAGATACGCAGTATTTT. It encodes CASSALLAGATDTQYF.